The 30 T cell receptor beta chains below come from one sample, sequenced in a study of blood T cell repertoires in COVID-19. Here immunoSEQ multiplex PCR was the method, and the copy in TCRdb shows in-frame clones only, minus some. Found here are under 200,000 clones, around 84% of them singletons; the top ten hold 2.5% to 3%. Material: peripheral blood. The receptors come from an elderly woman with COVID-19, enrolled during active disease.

The CDR3 DNA sequence: TGTGCCAGCAGCGGGGAGCGTGAGCAGTACTTC. Protein: CASSGEREQYF. The chain has TRBV28 and TRBJ2-7; the D gene is possibly TRBD2 (5 bases). The length of the CDR3 is 11 residues. Trimming shortened V by 6 bases and J by 7 bases, and 10 bases separated the two germline ends. CDR1 MDHEN and CDR2 SYDVKM come from the germline V gene. The full variable domain, its missing parts supplied by reference TRBV28 and TRBJ2-7, is DVKVTQSSRYLVKRTGEKVFLECVQDMDHENMFWYRQDPGLGLRLIYFSYDVKMKEKGDIPEGYSVSREKKERFSLILESASTNQTSMYLCASSGEREQYFGPGTRLTVT.

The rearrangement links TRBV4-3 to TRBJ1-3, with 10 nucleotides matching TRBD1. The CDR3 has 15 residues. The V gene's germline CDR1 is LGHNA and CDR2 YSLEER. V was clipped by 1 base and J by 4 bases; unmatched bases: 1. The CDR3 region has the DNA TGCGCCAGCAGCCAAGGGGGACAGGGGGGAAACACCATATATTTT. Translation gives CASSQGGQGGNTIYF.

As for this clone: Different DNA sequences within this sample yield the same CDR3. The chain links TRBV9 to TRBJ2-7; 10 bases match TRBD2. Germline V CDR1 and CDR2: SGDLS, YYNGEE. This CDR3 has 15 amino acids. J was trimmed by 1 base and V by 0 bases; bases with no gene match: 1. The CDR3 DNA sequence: TGTGCCAGCAGCGTAGGGACTAGCGGTTCCTACGAGCAGTACTTC. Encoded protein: CASSVGTSGSYEQYF. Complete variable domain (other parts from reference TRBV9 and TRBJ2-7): DSGVTQTPKHLITATGQRVTLRCSPRSGDLSVYWYQQSLDQGLQFLIQYYNGEERAKGNILERFSAQQFPDLHSELNLSSLELGDSALYFCASSVGTSGSYEQYFGPGTRLTVT.

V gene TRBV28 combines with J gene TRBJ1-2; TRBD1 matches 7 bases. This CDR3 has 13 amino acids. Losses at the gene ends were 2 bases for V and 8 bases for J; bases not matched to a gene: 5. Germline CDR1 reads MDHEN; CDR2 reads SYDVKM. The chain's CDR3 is CASSLVGGGGYTF. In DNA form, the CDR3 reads TGTGCCAGCAGTTTAGTAGGGGGCGGAGGCTACACCTTC.

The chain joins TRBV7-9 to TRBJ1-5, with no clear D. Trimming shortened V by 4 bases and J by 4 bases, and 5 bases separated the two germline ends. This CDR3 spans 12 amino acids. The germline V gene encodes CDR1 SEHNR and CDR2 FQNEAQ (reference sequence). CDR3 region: CASSSTNQPQHF. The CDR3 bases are TGTGCCAGCAGCTCGACTAATCAGCCCCAGCATTTT. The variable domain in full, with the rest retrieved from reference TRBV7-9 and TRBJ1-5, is DTGVSQNPRHKITKRGQNVTFRCDPISEHNRLYWYRQTLGQGPEFLTYFQNEAQLEKSRLLSDRFSAERPKGSFSTLEIQRTEQGDSAMYLCASSSTNQPQHFGDGTRLSIL.

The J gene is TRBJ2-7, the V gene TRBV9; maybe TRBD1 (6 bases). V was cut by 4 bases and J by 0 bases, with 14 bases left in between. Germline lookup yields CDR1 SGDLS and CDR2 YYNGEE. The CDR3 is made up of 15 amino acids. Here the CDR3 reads CASSPGQNPSYEQYF. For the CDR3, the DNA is TGTGCCAGCAGCCCGGGACAAAACCCCTCCTACGAGCAGTACTTC.

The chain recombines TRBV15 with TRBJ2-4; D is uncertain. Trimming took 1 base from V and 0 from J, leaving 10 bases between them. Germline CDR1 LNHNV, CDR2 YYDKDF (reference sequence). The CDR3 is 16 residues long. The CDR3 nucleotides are TGTGCCACCAGCAGAGGAACACAGCTAGCCAAAAACATTCAGTACTTC. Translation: CATSRGTQLAKNIQYF.

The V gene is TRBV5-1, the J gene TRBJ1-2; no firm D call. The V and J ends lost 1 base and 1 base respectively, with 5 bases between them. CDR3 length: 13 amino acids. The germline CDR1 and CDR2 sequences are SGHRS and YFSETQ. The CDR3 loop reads CASSLLSNYGYTF. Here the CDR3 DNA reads TGCGCCAGCAGCTTGTTGAGTAACTATGGCTACACCTTC.

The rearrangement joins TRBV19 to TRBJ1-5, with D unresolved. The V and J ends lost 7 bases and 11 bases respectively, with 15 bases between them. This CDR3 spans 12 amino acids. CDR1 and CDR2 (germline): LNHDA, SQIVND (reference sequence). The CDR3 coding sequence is TGTGCCAGTAACCTGGACGTCGGGGCCCAGCATTTT. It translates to CASNLDVGAQHF.

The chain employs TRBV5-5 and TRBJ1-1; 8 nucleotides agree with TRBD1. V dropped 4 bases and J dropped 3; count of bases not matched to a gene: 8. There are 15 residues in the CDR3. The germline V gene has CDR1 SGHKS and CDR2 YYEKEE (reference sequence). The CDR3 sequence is CASSVRPGQDTEAFF. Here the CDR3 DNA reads TGTGCCAGCAGCGTAAGACCGGGACAGGACACTGAAGCTTTCTTT. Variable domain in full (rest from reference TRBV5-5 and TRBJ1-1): DAGVTQSPTHLIKTRGQQVTLRCSPISGHKSVSWYQQVLGQGPQFIFQYYEKEERGRGNFPDRFSARQFPNYSSELNVNALLLGDSALYLCASSVRPGQDTEAFFGQGTRLTVV.

CDR3 loop: CASSVLGGTDTQYF. In DNA form, the CDR3 reads TGTGCCAGCAGCGTACTAGGAGGAACAGATACGCAGTATTTT. This rearrangement joins TRBV5-4 to TRBJ2-3; possible D gene TRBD2, 5 bases. V lost 4 bases, J lost 3 bases, and 12 bases lay in between. This CDR3 is 14 amino acids long. Germline loops: CDR1 SGHNT, CDR2 YYREEE (reference sequence). The whole variable domain, remainder taken from reference TRBV5-4 and TRBJ2-3, is ETGVTQSPTHLIKTRGQQVTLRCSSQSGHNTVSWYQQALGQGPQFIFQYYREEENGRGNFPPRFSGLQFPNYSSELNVNALELDDSALYLCASSVLGGTDTQYFGPGTRLTVL.

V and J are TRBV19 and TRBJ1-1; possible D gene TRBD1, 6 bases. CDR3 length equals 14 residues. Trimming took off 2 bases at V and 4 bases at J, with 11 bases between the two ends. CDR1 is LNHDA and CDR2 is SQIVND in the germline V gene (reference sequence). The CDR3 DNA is TGTGCCAGTAGTATAACAGGGCTGGGCACTGAAGCTTTCTTT. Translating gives CASSITGLGTEAFF. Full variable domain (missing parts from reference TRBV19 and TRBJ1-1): DGGITQSPKYLFRKEGQNVTLSCEQNLNHDAMYWYRQDPGQGLRLIYYSQIVNDFQKGDIAEGYSVSREKKESFPLTVTSAQKNPTAFYLCASSITGLGTEAFFGQGTRLTVV.

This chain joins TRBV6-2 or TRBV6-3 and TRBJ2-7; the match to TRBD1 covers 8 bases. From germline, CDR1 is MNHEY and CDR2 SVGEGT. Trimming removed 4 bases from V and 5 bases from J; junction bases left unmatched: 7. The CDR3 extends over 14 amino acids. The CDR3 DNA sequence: TGTGCCAGCAGTTCCCCAGGGGGCCTGAACGAGCAGTACTTC. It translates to CASSSPGGLNEQYF.

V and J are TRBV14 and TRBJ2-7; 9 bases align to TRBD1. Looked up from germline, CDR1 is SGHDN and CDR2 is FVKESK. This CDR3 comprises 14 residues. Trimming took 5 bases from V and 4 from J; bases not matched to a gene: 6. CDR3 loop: CASSKGQGQYEQYF. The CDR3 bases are TGTGCCAGCAGCAAGGGACAGGGTCAGTACGAGCAGTACTTC.

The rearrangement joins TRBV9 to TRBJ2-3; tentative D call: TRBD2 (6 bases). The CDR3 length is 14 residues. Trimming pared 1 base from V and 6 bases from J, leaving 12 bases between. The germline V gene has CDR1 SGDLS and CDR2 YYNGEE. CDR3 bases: TGTGCCAGCAGCGTATCAGGGAGGTTGGATACGCAGTATTTT. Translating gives CASSVSGRLDTQYF. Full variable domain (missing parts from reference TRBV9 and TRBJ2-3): DSGVTQTPKHLITATGQRVTLRCSPRSGDLSVYWYQQSLDQGLQFLIQYYNGEERAKGNILERFSAQQFPDLHSELNLSSLELGDSALYFCASSVSGRLDTQYFGPGTRLTVL.

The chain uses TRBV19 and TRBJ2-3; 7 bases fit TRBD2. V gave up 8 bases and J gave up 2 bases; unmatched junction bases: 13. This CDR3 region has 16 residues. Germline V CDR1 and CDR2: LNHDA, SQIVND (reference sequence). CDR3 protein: CASREASGNPTDTQYF. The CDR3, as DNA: TGTGCCAGTCGGGAGGCCAGCGGGAATCCCACAGATACGCAGTATTTT.

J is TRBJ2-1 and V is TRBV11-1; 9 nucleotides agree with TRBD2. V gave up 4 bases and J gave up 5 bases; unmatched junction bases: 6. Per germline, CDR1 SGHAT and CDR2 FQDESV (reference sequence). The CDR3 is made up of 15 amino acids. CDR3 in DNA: TGTGCCAGCAGCTCTGGACTAGCGCCAGACAATGAGCAGTTCTTC. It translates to CASSSGLAPDNEQFF.

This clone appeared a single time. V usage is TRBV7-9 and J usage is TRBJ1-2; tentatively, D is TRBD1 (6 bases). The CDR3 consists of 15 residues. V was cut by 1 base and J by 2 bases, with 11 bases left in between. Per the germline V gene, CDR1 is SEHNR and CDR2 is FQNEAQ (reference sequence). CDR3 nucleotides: TGTGCCAGCAGCTTAGGGACAGATCGGAACTATGGCTACACCTTC. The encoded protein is CASSLGTDRNYGYTF.

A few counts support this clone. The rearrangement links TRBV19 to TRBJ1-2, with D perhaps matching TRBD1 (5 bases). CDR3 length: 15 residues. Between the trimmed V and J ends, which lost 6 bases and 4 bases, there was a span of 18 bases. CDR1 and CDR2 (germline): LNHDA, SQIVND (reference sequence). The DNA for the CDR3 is TGTGCCAGTAGCATCGGCGGGGGGGGTGGCTATGGCTACACCTTC. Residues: CASSIGGGGGYGYTF.

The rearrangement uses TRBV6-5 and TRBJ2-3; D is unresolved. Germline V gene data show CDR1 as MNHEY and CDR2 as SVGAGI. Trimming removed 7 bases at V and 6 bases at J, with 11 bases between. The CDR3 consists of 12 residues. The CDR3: CASTAGGDTQYF. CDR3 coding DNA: TGTGCCAGCACGGCAGGTGGCGATACGCAGTATTTT.

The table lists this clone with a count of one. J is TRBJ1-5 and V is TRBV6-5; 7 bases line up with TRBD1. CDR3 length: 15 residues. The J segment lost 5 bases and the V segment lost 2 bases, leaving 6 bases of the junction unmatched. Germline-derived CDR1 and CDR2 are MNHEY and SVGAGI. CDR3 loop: CASSYGRQGDQPQHF. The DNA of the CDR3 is TGTGCCAGCAGTTACGGCCGACAGGGCGATCAGCCCCAGCATTTT.

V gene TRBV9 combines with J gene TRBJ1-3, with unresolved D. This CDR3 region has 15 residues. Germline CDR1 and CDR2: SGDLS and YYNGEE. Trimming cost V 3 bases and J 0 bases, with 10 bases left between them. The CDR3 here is CASSGQGLSGNTIYF. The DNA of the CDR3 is TGTGCCAGCAGCGGGCAAGGACTCTCTGGAAACACCATATATTTT.

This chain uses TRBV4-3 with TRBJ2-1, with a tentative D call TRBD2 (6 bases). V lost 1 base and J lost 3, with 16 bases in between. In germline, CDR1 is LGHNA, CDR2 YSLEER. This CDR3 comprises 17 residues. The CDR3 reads CASSQAHTGGNYNEQFF. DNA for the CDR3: TGCGCCAGCAGCCAAGCTCACACCGGGGGAAACTACAATGAGCAGTTCTTC.

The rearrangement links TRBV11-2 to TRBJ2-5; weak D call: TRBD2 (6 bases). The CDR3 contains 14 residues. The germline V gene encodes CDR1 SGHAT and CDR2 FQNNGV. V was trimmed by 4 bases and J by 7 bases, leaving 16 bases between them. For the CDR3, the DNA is TGTGCCAGCAGCTCCATCAGGGACTGGGCGACCCAGTACTTC. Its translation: CASSSIRDWATQYF.

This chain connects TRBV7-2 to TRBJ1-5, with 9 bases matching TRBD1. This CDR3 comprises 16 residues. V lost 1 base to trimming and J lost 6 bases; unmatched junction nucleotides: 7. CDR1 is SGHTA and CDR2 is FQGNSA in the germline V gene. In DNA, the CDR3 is TGTGCCAGCAGCTTAGTTTTCACAGGGGGCAGTCAGCCCCAGCATTTT. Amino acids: CASSLVFTGGSQPQHF.

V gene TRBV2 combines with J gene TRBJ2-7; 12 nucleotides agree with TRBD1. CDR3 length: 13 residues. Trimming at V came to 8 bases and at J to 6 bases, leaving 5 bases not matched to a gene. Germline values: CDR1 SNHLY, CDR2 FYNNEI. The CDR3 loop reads CASGRDRGREQYF. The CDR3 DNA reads TGTGCCAGCGGACGGGACAGGGGGCGCGAGCAGTACTTC.

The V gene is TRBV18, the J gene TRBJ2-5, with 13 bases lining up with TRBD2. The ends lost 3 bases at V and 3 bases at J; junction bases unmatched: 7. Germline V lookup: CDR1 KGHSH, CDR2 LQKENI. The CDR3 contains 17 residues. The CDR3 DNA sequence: TGTGCCAGCTCACCTGCCACGGGACTAGCGGGGAAAGAGACCCAGTACTTC. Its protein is CASSPATGLAGKETQYF. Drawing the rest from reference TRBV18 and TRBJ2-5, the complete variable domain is NAGVMQNPRHLVRRRGQEARLRCSPMKGHSHVYWYRQLPEEGLKFMVYLQKENIIDESGMPKERFSAEFPKEGPSILRIQQVVRGDSAAYFCASSPATGLAGKETQYFGPGTRLLVL.

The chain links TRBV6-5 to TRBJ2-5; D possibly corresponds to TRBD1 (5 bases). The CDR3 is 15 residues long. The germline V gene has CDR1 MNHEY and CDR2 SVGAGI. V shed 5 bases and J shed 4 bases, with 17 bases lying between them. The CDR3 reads CASSQRRGNVETQYF. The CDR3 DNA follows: TGTGCCAGCAGTCAACGAAGGGGCAACGTAGAGACCCAGTACTTC.

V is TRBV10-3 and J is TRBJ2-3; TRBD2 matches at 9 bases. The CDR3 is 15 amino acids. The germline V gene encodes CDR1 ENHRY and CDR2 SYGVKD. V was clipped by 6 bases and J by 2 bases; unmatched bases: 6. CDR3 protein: CAISEGLADTDTQYF. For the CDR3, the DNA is TGTGCCATCAGCGAGGGACTAGCCGACACAGATACGCAGTATTTT.

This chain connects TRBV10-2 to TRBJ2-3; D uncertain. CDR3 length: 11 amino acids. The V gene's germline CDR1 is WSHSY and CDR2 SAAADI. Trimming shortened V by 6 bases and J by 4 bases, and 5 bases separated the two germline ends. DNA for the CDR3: TGCGCCAGCAGCCTCTCAGATACGCAGTATTTT. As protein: CASSLSDTQYF.